This TCR beta chain was captured in a study of shared clonotypes between healthy human individuals. Whole-study findings and limits: Sequencing depth was expected to influence donor clonotype sharing.

Naive CD8 cells, CD45RO-negative and positively selected for CCR7, excluded terminally differentiated effector memory CD45RA+ cells. Each cell subset's genomic DNA was divided evenly among several immunoSEQ plates. Repertoires were generated with immunoSEQ multiplex PCR, while TCRdb's copy carries only in-frame clones and drops some. The table has about 2.1 million clones, about 94% seen once. The CDR3 is 15 residues long. The germline gives CDR1 SGDLS, CDR2 YYNGEE. The ends lost 3 bases at V and 4 bases at J; junction bases unmatched: 8. With regard to this clone: Its matching antigen is unknown.

The chain has TRBV9 and TRBJ2-7; TRBD1 aligns across 9 bases. The TCR was taken from a man younger than 30 in good health. Some clones in this sample may be carry-over from other donors' samples. Sequences were obtained from naive CD8+ T cells from PBMCs. CDR3 sequence (DNA): TGTGCCAGCAGCGGAGGTAGGACAGGGGAGTACGAGCAGTACTTC. Its translation: CASSGGRTGEYEQYF. The full variable domain, with the rest looked up from reference TRBV9 and TRBJ2-7, is DSGVTQTPKHLITATGQRVTLRCSPRSGDLSVYWYQQSLDQGLQFLIQYYNGEERAKGNILERFSAQQFPDLHSELNLSSLELGDSALYFCASSGGRTGEYEQYFGPGTRLTVT.